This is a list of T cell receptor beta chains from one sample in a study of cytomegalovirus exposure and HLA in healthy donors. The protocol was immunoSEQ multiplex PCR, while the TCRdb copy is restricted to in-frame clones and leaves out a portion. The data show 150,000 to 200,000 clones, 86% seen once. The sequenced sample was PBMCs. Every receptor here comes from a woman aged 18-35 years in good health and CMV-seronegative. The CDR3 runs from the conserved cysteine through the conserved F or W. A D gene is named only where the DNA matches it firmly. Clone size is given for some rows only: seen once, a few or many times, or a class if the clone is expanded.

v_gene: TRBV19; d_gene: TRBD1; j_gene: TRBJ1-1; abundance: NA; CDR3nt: TGTGCCAGTAGTATTACTACAGGGGTTATGAACACTGAAGCTTTCTTT; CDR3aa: CASSITTGVMNTEAFF
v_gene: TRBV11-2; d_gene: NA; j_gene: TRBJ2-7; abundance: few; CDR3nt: TGTGCCAGCAGCTTAGAGGCGACTTCCTCCTACGAGCAGTACTTC; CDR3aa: CASSLEATSSYEQYF
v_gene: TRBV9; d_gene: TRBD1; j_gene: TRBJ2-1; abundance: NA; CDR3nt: TGTGCCAGCAGCGCAACGACAGGGAATACCCATGAGCAGTTCTTC; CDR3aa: CASSATTGNTHEQFF
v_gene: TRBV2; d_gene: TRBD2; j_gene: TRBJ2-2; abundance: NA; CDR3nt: TGTGCCAGCAGCGCGGGACTAGCGGGCTTAACCGGGGAGCTGTTTTTT; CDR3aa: CASSAGLAGLTGELFF
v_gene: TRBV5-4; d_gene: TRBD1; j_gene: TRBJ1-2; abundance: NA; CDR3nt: TGTGCCAGCAGCCCCGGGACAGGGAGGGACTACACCTTC; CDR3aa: CASSPGTGRDYTF
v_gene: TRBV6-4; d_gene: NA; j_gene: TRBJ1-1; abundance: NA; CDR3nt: TGTGCCAGCAGCCAGGACGTAGGGGCCCCTCAAGATTTT; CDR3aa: CASSQDVGAPQDF
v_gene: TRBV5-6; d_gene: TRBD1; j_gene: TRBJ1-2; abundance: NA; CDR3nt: TGTGCCAGCAGCTTCCTAAGCACAGGGGGCTTAGTGGATGGCTACACCTTC; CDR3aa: CASSFLSTGGLVDGYTF
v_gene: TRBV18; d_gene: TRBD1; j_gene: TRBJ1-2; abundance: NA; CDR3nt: TGTGCCAGCTCACTCGGGACAGGTAGTGGCTACACCTTC; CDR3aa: CASSLGTGSGYTF
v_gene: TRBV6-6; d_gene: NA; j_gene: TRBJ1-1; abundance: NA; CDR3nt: TGTGCCAGCAGTTACAGCGACAGGCTAGAAGCTTTCTTT; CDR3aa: CASSYSDRLEAFF
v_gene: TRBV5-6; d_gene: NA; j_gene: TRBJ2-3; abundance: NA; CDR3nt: TGTGCCAGCAGCTCACACAAATGGAGAGATACGCAGTATTTT; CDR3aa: CASSSHKWRDTQYF
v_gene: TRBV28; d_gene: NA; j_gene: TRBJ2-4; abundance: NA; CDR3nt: TGTGCCAGCAGTTTCACAGGGTGGACTCCTCTAGCCAAAAACATTCAGTACTTC; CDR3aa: CASSFTGWTPLAKNIQYF
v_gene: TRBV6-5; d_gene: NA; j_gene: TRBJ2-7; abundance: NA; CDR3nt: TGTGCCAGCAGTTACTGGGGGCGTCTAGGAAACGAGCAGTACTTC; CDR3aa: CASSYWGRLGNEQYF
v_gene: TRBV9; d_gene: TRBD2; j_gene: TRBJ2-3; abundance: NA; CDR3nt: TGTGCCAGCAGCGTTTCAGCGGGGGGCCGAGATACGCAGTATTTT; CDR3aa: CASSVSAGGRDTQYF
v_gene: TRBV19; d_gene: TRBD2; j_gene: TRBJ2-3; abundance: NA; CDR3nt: TGTGCCAGTAGGTGGGGAGGGATTGCGGATACGCAGTATTTT; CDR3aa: CASRWGGIADTQYF
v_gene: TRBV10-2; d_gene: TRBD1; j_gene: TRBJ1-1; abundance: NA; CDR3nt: TGCGCCAGCAGCGCACAGGGGGCTTGGACTGAAGCTTTCTTT; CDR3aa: CASSAQGAWTEAFF
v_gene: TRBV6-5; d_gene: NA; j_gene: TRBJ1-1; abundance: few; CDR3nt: TGTGCCAGCTTCGGGACTGTGAACACTGAAGCTTTCTTT; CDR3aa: CASFGTVNTEAFF
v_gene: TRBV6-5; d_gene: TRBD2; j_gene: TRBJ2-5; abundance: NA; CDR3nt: TGTGCCAGCCGGAGACTAGCGGGAGGGGTGGAGACCCAGTACTTC; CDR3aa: CASRRLAGGVETQYF
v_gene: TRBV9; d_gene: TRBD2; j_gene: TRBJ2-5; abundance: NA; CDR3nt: TGTGCCAGCAGCGTACTAGCGGGGGGACAAGAGACCCAGTACTTC; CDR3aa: CASSVLAGGQETQYF
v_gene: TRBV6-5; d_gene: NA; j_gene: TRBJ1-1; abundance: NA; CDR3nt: TGTGCCAGCAGTTACCGCGACACTGAAGCTTTCTTT; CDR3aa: CASSYRDTEAFF
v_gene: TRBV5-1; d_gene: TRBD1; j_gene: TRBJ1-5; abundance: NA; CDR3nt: TGCGCCAGCAGCTTGGAACCGACAGGGGAAGGTCAGCCCCAGCATTTT; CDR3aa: CASSLEPTGEGQPQHF
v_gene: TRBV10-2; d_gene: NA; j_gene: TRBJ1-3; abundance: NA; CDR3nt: TGCGCCAGCAGTGAAGACATCATCTCTGGAAACACCATATATTTT; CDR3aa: CASSEDIISGNTIYF
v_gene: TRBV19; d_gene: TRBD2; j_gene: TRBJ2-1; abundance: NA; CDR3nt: TGTGCCAGTAGTATCATGGCTAGCGGGGGATACAATGAGCAGTTCTTC; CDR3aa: CASSIMASGGYNEQFF
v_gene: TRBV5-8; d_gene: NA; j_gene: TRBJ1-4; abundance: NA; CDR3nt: TGTGCCAGCAGCCTGAGGGACTCCCGGCGATTGGAAAAACTGTTTTTT; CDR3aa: CASSLRDSRRLEKLFF
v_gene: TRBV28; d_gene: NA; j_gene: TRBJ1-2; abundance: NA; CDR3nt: TGTGCCAGCAAACAGGCCAGCCTCTTCTATGGCTACACCTTC; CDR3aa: CASKQASLFYGYTF
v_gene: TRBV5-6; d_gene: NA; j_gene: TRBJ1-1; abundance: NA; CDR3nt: TGTGCCAGCAGCTTTCAGGGGAACACTGAAGCTTTCTTT; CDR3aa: CASSFQGNTEAFF
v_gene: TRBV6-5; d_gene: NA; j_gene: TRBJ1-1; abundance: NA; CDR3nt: TGTGCCAGCAGTTCCTACGCCCAGAACACTGAAGCTTTCTTT; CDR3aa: CASSSYAQNTEAFF
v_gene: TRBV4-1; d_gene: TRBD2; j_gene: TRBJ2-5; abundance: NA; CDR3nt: TGCGCCAGCAGCCAGGAACTAGCGGGGGGTAAACAAGAGACCCAGTACTTC; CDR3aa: CASSQELAGGKQETQYF
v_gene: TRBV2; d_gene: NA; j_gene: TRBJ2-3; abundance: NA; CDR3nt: TGTGCCAGCACAGCATTCAGACAAATTGGCAGGAGCACAGATACGCAGTATTTT; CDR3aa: CASTAFRQIGRSTDTQYF
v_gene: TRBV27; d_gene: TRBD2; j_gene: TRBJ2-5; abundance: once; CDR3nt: TGTGCCAGCTCTGGGACTAGTGGGGAGACCCAGTACTTC; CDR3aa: CASSGTSGETQYF
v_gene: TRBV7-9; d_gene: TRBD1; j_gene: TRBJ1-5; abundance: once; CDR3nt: TGTGCCAGCAGCGGCGGGACAGACCTAAATCAGCCCCAGCATTTT; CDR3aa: CASSGGTDLNQPQHF
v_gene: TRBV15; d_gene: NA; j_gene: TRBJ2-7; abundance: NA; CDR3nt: TGTGCCACCAGCAGAGGCGAGACTAGCTACGAGCAGTACTTC; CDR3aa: CATSRGETSYEQYF
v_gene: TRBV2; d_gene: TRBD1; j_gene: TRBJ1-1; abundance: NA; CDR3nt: TGTGCCAGAGGACAGGGGTTGGGCACTGAAGCTTTCTTT; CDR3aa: CARGQGLGTEAFF
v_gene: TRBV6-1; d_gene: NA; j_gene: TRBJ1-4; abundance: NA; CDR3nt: TGTGCCAGCAGCGCTGACAGGCGAGGGGGTGAAAAACTGTTTTTT; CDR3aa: CASSADRRGGEKLFF
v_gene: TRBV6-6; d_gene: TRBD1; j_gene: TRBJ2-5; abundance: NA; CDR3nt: TGTGCCAGCAGTGACTCGACAGGGTTTGGTGAGACCCAGTACTTC; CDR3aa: CASSDSTGFGETQYF
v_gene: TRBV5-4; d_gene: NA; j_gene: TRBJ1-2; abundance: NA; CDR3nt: TGTGCCAGCAGCCTTGGGGGGACGAACTATGGCTACACCTTC; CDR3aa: CASSLGGTNYGYTF
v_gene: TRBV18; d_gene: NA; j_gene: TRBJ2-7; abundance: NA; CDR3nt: TGTGCCAGCTCACCTTCCGGGGGTTCCTACGAGCAGTACTTC; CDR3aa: CASSPSGGSYEQYF
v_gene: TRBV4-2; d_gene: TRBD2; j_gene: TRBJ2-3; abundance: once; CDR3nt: TGTGCCAGCAGCCAAGATCAACTACTAGCGGGAGGACACACAGATACGCAGTATTTT; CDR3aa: CASSQDQLLAGGHTDTQYF
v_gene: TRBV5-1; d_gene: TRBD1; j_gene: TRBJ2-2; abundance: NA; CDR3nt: TGCGCCAGCAGCTTGGCCGGACAGGGGAACACCGGGGAGCTGTTTTTT; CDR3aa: CASSLAGQGNTGELFF
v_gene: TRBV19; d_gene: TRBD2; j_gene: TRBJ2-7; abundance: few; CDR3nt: TGTGCCAGTAGGGACCTAGCGGGAGGGCCTTACGAGCAGTACTTC; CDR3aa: CASRDLAGGPYEQYF
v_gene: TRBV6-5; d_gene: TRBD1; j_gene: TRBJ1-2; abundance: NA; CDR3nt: TGTGCCAGCAGTCTACAGGGGGCGGCTGGCTACACCTTC; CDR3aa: CASSLQGAAGYTF
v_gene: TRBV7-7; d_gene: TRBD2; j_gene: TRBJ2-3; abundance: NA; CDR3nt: TGTGCCAGCAGCCCGAGCGGGGGTGATACGCAGTATTTT; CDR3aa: CASSPSGGDTQYF
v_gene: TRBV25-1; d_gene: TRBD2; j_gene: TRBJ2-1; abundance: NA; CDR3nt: TGTGCCAGCACGATGGGGGGGATGGTGGACAATGAGCAGTTCTTC; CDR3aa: CASTMGGMVDNEQFF
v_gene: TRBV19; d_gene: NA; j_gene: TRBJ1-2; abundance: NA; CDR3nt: TGTGCCAGTACTGTGAGTAACTATGGCTACACCTTC; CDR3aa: CASTVSNYGYTF
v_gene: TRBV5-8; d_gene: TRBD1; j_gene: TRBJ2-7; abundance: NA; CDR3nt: TGTGCCAGCAGCCCTAGAACGACAGGGGGCTACGAGCAGTACTTC; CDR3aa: CASSPRTTGGYEQYF
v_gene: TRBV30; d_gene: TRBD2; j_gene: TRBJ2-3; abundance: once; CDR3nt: TGTGCCTGGAGTCGAAGAGGCGGGAGTTCAGATACGCAGTATTTT; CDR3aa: CAWSRRGGSSDTQYF
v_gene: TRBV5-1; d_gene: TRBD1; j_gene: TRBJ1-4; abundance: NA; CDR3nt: TGCGCCAGCAGAACAGGGGGCAATAGCCGCGAGAATGAAAAACTGTTTTTT; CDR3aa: CASRTGGNSRENEKLFF
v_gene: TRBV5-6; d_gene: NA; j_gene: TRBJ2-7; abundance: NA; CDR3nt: TGTGCCAGCAGCTTGGTCAGGGAAAGGTCCTACGAGCAGTACTTC; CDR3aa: CASSLVRERSYEQYF
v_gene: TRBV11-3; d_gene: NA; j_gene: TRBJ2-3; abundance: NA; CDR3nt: TGTGCCAGCAGCTTAGAAGGGACACTAACAGATACGCAGTATTTT; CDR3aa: CASSLEGTLTDTQYF
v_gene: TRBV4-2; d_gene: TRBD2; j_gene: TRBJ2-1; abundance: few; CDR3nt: TGTGCCAGCAGCCAAGACGTGACGGGGGGGCTGTTCTTC; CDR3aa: CASSQDVTGGLFF
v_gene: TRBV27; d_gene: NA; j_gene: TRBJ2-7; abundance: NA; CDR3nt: TGTGCCAGTTCCCCTTTGACAGCCTCAGTGACTTTCTACGAGCAGTACTTC; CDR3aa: CASSPLTASVTFYEQYF
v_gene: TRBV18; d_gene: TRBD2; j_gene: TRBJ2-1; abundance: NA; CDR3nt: TGTGCCAGCTCACCAGGGCTAGCGGGAAGCTACAATGAGCAGTTCTTC; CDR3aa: CASSPGLAGSYNEQFF
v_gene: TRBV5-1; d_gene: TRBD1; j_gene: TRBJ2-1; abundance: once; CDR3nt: TGCGCCAGCAGCTTGGCAGGGACAGACAATGAGCAGTTCTTC; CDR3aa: CASSLAGTDNEQFF